The 15 T cell receptor beta chains below all came from one sample that was sequenced in a study of T cell repertoires in cytomegalovirus infection. The antigens for these receptors are not known. TCRdb redid the calling of the reads with MiXCR, one entry per CDR3 protein. The sample lists fewer than 30,000 distinct CDR3 sequences, 22% seen once, with about 90% in the top ten. The specimen comprised CD8+ T cells from cultured PBMCs, sampled from culture after CMV antigen stimulation. All receptors derive from a human donor in good health (CMV status not recorded). Some clones in this sample may be carry-over from other donors' samples.

At least ten counts were recorded for this clonotype. The chain has TRBV4-1 and TRBJ1-1; D not resolved. The ends were cut back, 0 bases at V and 1 base at J, with 6 bases in the middle. Germline V gives CDR1 MGHRA, CDR2 YSYEKL. The CDR3 is made up of 14 amino acids. This chain's CDR3 is CASSQDRGNTEAFF. The CDR3 DNA follows: TGCGCCAGCAGCCAAGATCGGGGGAACACTGAAGCTTTCTTT.

J is TRBJ2-3 and V is TRBV20-1; 7 bases fit TRBD2. The V gene's germline CDR1 is DFQATT and CDR2 SNEGSKA (reference sequence). The CDR3 length is 14 residues. V lost 7 bases and J lost 1; bases outside the gene matches: 8. CDR3 DNA: TGCAGTGTGCTGGCGGGGGACCGCACAGATACGCAGTATTTT. It encodes CSVLAGDRTDTQYF.

This clonotype came up a few times. The chain is built from TRBV29-1 and TRBJ1-1, with D unresolved. This CDR3 region has 14 residues. Germline loops: CDR1 SQVTM, CDR2 ANQGSEA. Trimming took off 5 bases at V and 4 bases at J, with 17 bases between the two ends. The CDR3 region has the DNA TGCAGCGTTATTCAATACTGGGGAAGCACTGAAGCTTTCTTT. It codes for CSVIQYWGSTEAFF.

The chain is built from TRBV27 and TRBJ2-7; D gene uncertain. Germline CDR1 reads MNHEY; CDR2 reads SMNVEV (reference sequence). Trimming shortened V by 6 bases and J by 2 bases, and 17 bases separated the two germline ends. This CDR3 has 15 residues. The CDR3 DNA is TGTGCCAGCAGCCTATCCCCTCACACCGCCTACGAGCAGTACTTC. It is translated as CASSLSPHTAYEQYF.

The rearrangement links TRBV24-1 to TRBJ1-1; a possible D gene is TRBD1 (5 bases). This CDR3 has 12 residues. CDR1 is KGHDR, CDR2 SFDVKD, per germline. Trimming removed 5 bases from V and 6 bases from J, with 9 bases in between. The CDR3 spells CATSGDDAEAFF. The CDR3 DNA reads as TGTGCCACCAGTGGGGACGACGCTGAAGCTTTCTTT.

The V and J genes are TRBV6-6 and TRBJ1-1, with 7 bases that match TRBD1. The trim removed 5 bases at V and 6 bases at J, leaving 9 bases unmatched. This CDR3 region has 14 residues. The germline V gene encodes CDR1 MNHNY and CDR2 SVGAGI (reference sequence). In DNA, the CDR3 is TGTGCCAGCAGTCCCCAGGGGGGAGCGGCTGAAGCTTTCTTT. This translates into CASSPQGGAAEAFF.

In its sample, this clonotype was seen many times. This chain connects TRBV27 to TRBJ2-5; 7 bases are a match to TRBD2. The CDR3 runs 12 residues. Unmatched junction bases numbered 8, after V lost 4 bases and J lost 12 bases. Germline lookup yields CDR1 MNHEY and CDR2 SMNVEV (reference sequence). The CDR3 DNA reads as TGTGCCAGCAGTTCCCTTAGCGGGCCGGAGTACTTC. Translation: CASSSLSGPEYF.

This clonotype was recorded a few times. The chain links TRBV19 to TRBJ2-2; 7 bases map to TRBD1. This CDR3 is built from 15 residues. Losses at the gene ends were 5 bases for V and 4 bases for J; bases not matched to a gene: 7. Looked up from germline, CDR1 is LNHDA and CDR2 is SQIVND (reference sequence). Here the CDR3 DNA reads TGTGCCAGTAGTGATACAGGGGCAGGCACCGGGGAGCTGTTTTTT. This encodes CASSDTGAGTGELFF.

The V and J genes are TRBV18 and TRBJ1-1; D unclear. Trimming pared 6 bases from V and 1 base from J, leaving 9 bases between. The CDR3 spans 13 residues. Germline V CDR1 and CDR2: KGHSH, LQKENI. CDR3 nucleotide sequence: TGTGCCAGCTCCCCGACAAGGAACACTGAAGCTTTCTTT. Protein sequence: CASSPTRNTEAFF. The whole variable domain, remainder taken from reference TRBV18 and TRBJ1-1, is NAGVMQNPRHLVRRRGQEARLRCSPMKGHSHVYWYRQLPEEGLKFMVYLQKENIIDESGMPKERFSAEFPKEGPSILRIQQVVRGDSAAYFCASSPTRNTEAFFGQGTRLTVV.

This clonotype was recorded many times. The chain joins TRBV7-6 to TRBJ2-1; perhaps TRBD2 as D (5 bases). V lost 3 bases and J 5 bases, leaving 11 bases between the germline ends. The CDR3 covers 14 residues. CDR1 is SGHVS, CDR2 FNYEAQ, per germline. CDR3 sequence: CASSFRGRDNEQFF. The CDR3 DNA reads as TGTGCCAGCAGCTTCCGGGGTCGGGACAATGAGCAGTTCTTC.

The rearrangement links TRBV14 to TRBJ1-6; no firm D call. Per germline, CDR1 SGHDN and CDR2 FVKESK. The V gene lost 3 bases and the J gene lost 4 bases, with 10 bases spanning the gap. The CDR3 is 15 amino acids. The CDR3 DNA is TGTGCCAGCAGCCAGGGGTACGGGTATAATTCACCCCTCCACTTT. Its translation is CASSQGYGYNSPLHF.

This clonotype was counted many times. The chain recombines TRBV28 with TRBJ1-1; the D is unclear. Trimming left V 8 bases short and J 5 bases short, with 18 bases between. The CDR3 is 14 amino acids. Germline assignment: CDR1 MDHEN and CDR2 SYDVKM. DNA for the CDR3: TGTGCCAGCCGTCTACCCGGAGTGGGGACTGAAGCTTTCTTT. This encodes CASRLPGVGTEAFF.

This clonotype has only a few counts. The chain couples TRBV6-1 to TRBJ1-5; 8 bases line up with TRBD1. The CDR3 is made up of 14 amino acids. Germline lookup yields CDR1 MNHNS and CDR2 SASEGT. Losses at the gene ends were 7 bases for V and 4 bases for J; bases not matched to a gene: 6. The CDR3: CASTGTGLNQPQHF. As DNA, the CDR3 is TGTGCCAGCACCGGGACAGGCCTAAATCAGCCCCAGCATTTT.

This clonotype was counted only a few times. The V and J genes are TRBV10-2 and TRBJ1-5; D uncertain. The CDR3 has 14 residues. Germline values: CDR1 WSHSY, CDR2 SAAADI. V lost 0 bases, J lost 4 bases, and 7 bases lay in between. The DNA for the CDR3 is TGCGCCAGCAGTGAGTCGAGTCAGAATCAGCCCCAGCATTTT. Translating gives CASSESSQNQPQHF.

The chain carries TRBV3-1 and TRBJ1-2, with TRBD1 identical over 9 bases. The CDR3 totals 15 residues. Germline CDR1 is LGHDT and CDR2 is YNNKEL (reference sequence). The junction had 5 bases not matched to a gene; V was cut back by 1 base and J by 5 bases. This CDR3 reads CASSQVGTGNYGYTF. In DNA form, the CDR3 reads TGTGCCAGCAGCCAAGTCGGGACAGGGAATTATGGCTACACCTTC. The whole variable domain, filled in from reference TRBV3-1 and TRBJ1-2, reads DTAVSQTPKYLVTQMGNDKSIKCEQNLGHDTMYWYKQDSKKFLKIMFSYNNKELIINETVPNRFSPKSPDKAHLNLHINSLELGDSAVYFCASSQVGTGNYGYTFGSGTRLTVV.